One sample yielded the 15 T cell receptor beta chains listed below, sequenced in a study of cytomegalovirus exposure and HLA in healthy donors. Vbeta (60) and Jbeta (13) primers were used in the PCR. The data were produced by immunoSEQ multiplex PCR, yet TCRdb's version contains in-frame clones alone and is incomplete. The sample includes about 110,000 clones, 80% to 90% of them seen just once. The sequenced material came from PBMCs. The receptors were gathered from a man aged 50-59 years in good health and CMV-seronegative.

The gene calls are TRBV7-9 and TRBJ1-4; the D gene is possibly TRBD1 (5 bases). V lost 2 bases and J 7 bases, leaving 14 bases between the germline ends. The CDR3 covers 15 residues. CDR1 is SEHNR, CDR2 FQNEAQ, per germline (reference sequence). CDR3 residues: CASSLYEHRGEKLFF. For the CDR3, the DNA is TGTGCCAGCAGCTTATACGAACATAGGGGTGAAAAACTGTTTTTT.

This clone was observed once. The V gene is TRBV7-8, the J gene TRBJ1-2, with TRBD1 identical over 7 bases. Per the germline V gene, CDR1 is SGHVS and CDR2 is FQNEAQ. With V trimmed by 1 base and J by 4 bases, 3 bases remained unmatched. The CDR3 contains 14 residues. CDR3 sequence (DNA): TGTGCCAGCAGCTTAGGGGGACAGAGCTATGGCTACACCTTC. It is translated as CASSLGGQSYGYTF.

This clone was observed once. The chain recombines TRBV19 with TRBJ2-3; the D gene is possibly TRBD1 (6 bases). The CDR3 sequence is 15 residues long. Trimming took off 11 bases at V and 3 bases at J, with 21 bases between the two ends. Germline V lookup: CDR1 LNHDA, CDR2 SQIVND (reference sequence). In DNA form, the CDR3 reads TGTGCCGCAGGGGACCCGACCGAGGGGACAGATACGCAGTATTTT. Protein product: CAAGDPTEGTDTQYF.

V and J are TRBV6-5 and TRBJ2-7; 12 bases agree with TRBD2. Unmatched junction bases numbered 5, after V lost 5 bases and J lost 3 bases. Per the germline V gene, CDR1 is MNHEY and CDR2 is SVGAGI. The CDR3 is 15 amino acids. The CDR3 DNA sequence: TGTGCCAGCAGTCTCACTAGCGGGGGGTACTACGAGCAGTACGTC. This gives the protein CASSLTSGGYYEQYV.

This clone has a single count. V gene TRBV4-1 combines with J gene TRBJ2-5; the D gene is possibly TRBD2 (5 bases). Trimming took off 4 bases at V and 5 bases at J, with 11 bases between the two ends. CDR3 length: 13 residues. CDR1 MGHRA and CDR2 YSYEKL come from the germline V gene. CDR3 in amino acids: CASSPRLIETQYF. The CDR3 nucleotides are TGCGCCAGCAGCCCCCGACTAATTGAGACCCAGTACTTC.

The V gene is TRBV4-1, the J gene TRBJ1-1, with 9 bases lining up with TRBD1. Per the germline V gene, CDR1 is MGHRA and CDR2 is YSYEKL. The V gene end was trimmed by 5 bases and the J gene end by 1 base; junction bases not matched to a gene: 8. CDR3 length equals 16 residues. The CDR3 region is CASSIPGQGTNTEAFF. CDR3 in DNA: TGCGCCAGCAGCATACCGGGACAGGGAACGAACACTGAAGCTTTCTTT.

The CDR3 spells CASSLRDSPNYGYTF. The CDR3 coding sequence is TGCGCCAGCAGCCTCCGGGACAGCCCTAACTATGGCTACACCTTC. The chain links TRBV5-1 to TRBJ1-2; TRBD1 aligns across 7 bases. The ends lost 4 bases at V and 0 bases at J; junction bases unmatched: 6. The CDR3 runs 15 residues. Per germline, CDR1 SGHRS and CDR2 YFSETQ.

CDR3 loop: CAWTRVSTGELFF. The CDR3 coding sequence is TGTGCCTGGACGAGGGTTAGCACCGGGGAGCTGTTTTTT. The V and J genes are TRBV30 and TRBJ2-2; TRBD2 is a possible D gene (5 bases). The germline gives CDR1 GTSNPN, CDR2 SVGIG (reference sequence). V dropped 4 bases and J dropped 4 bases, with 10 bases sitting between them. CDR3 length: 13 amino acids.

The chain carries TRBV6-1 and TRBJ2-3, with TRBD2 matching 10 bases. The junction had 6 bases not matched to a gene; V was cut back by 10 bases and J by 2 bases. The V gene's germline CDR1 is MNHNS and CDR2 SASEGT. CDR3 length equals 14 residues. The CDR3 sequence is CATLLAGSTDTQYF. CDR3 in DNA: TGTGCCACTTTACTAGCGGGGTCCACAGATACGCAGTATTTT.

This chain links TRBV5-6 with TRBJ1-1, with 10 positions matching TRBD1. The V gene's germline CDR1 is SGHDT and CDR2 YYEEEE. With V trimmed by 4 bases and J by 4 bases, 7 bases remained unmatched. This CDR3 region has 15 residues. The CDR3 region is CASSASDRGRTEAFF. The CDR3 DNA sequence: TGTGCCAGCAGCGCGTCTGACAGGGGGCGCACTGAAGCTTTCTTT.

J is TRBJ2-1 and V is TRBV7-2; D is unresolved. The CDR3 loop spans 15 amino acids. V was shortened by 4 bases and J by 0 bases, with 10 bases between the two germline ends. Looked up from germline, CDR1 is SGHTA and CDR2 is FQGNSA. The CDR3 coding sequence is TGTGCCAGCAGCTCCGACATGAGCTCCTACAATGAGCAGTTCTTC. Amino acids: CASSSDMSSYNEQFF.

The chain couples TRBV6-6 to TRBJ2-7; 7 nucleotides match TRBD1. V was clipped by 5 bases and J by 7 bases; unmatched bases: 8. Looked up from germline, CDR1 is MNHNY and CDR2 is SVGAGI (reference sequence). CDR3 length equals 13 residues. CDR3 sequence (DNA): TGTGCCAGCAGTGGTGGGACAGTTGGGGAGCAGTACGTC. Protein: CASSGGTVGEQYV.

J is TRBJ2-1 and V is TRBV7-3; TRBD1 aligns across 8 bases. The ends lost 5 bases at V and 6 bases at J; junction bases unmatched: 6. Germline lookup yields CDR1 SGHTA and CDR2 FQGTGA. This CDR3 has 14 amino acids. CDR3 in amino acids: CASSADRGTNEQFF. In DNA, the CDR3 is TGTGCCAGCAGCGCCGACAGGGGAACCAATGAGCAGTTCTTC.

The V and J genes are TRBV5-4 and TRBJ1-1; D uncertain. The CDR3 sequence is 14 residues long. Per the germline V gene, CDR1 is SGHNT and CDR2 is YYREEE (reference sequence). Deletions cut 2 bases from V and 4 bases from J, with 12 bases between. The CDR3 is CASSFDTRGTEAFF. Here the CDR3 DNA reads TGTGCCAGCAGCTTCGACACCCGGGGCACTGAAGCTTTCTTT. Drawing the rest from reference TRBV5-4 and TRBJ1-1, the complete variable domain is ETGVTQSPTHLIKTRGQQVTLRCSSQSGHNTVSWYQQALGQGPQFIFQYYREEENGRGNFPPRFSGLQFPNYSSELNVNALELDDSALYLCASSFDTRGTEAFFGQGTRLTVV.

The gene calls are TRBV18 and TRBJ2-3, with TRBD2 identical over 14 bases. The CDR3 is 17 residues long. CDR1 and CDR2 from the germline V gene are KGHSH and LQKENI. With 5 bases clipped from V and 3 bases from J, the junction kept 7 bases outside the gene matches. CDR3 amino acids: CASSAQTSGGATDTQYF. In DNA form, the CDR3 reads TGTGCCAGCTCAGCACAGACTAGCGGGGGGGCAACAGATACGCAGTATTTT.